This T cell receptor (beta chain) was captured by sequencing in a study of blood T cell repertoires in COVID-19. Across the study: Italy, Spain and the United States were the sources of the convalescent and acute COVID-19 samples. PBMCs, B-cell-depleted T cells, or T cells were the source of the cDNA or gDNA that made up the material.

The V gene's germline CDR1 is WSHSY and CDR2 SAAADI. This CDR3 spans 16 amino acids. With 3 bases removed from V and 0 bases from J, the gap between germline ends came to 13 bases. Seattle researchers signed up patients amid active infection and tracked them longitudinally. This clone was detected once. In the authors' methods: Counts of nucleated cells, estimated from reference gene primer amplification, were obtained. Sequenced by immunoSEQ multiplex PCR; TCRdb stores in-frame clones only, minus some. V and J calls and clone size come straight from that table; D and trimming were deduced from the DNA. Seen here are about 210,000 clones, more than 75% observed once, and the top ten hold 7.8%.

This clonotype originated in a woman in her sixties with COVID-19, enrolled during active disease. This chain connects TRBV10-2 to TRBJ2-3, with D unclear. The specimen was peripheral blood. CDR3 nucleotides: TGCGCCAGCAGTGATTGGGCAGGCCCAAGCACAGATACGCAGTATTTT. This codes for CASSDWAGPSTDTQYF.